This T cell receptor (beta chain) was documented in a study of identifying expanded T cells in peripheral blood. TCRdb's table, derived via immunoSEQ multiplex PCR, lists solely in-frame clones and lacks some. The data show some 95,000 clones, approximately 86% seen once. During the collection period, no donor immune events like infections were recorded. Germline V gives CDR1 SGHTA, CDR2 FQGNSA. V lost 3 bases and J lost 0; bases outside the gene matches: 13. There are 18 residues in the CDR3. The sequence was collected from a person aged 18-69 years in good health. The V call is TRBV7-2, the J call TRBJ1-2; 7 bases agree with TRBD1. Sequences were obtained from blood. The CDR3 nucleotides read TGTGCCAGCAGCTTCAGACAGGGAGTTAGCCCGCCTAACTATGGCTACACCTTC. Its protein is CASSFRQGVSPPNYGYTF.